This T cell receptor (beta chain) stems from a study of blood T cells in healthy people across ages (dated by TCRdb to 2014 to 2015). Notes on the research overall: In model experiments, template switching captured about one uniquely barcoded TCR beta cDNA molecule for every two T cells. To avoid experimental bias, donors of different ages were randomly spread across the sequencing lanes. Using the same blood draw, the study looked at two additional independent replicas of 1 million unique cDNA reads for two donors, one aged 18 to 30 and the other aged 80 or older. The donors were split into four age groups: young (average 16 years), middle-aged (around 40), aged (over 55) and long-lived (approximately 80). Using deep sequencing normalized with unique cDNA molecular identifiers, the study measured how TCR beta repertoire diversity changes with age.

Donors were under 40 systemically healthy Caucasian individuals from Russia aged roughly 6 to 90 years. Approximately 9.3 milliliters of peripheral blood were drawn from each donor into EDTA-treated Vacutainer tubes. Ficoll-Paque density-gradient centrifugation was used to isolate PBMCs, with at least 7 million per sample. Total RNA, at least 5.5 micrograms per sample, was extracted from PBMCs with Trizol reagent. For every donor, flow cytometry on a PBMC aliquot measured the percentage of naive CD45RAhigh/CD27high T cells. According to the germline V gene, CDR1 reads SGDLS and CDR2 reads YYNGEE. From the cysteine through the phenylalanine, the CDR3 covers 14 amino acids. The retained sequence is limited to the CDR3, 42 bases, with the frame set at the first base. The germline ends are 11 bases apart after V is trimmed by 0 bases and J by 8 bases. Overall study results and their limits: Because profiling used bulk unsorted PBMCs, naive and antigen-experienced compartments could not be compared conclusively. Observed TCR beta diversity per million T cells fell roughly linearly with age, and a significant reduction was already apparent by age around 40. Observed TCR beta diversity correlated strongly with the percentage of naive T cells measured by flow cytometry. Estimates of total diversity from one million sequenced T cells were regarded as lower bounds and underestimates. Compared with the aged group, the long-lived group had more naive CD4+ T cells, fewer expanded clones and increased TCR diversity, suggesting age selection. Because the CMV infection status of the donors was unknown, age-related changes in expanded clonotypes may potentially have been confounded.

To prepare the library, 5' RACE was applied. Data came from an Illumina HiSeq 2500. A second PCR of roughly 7 to 11 cycles was performed with a sample-barcoded 5' primer and a J-beta primer mix. A template-switch 5' adaptor carrying 12 random nucleotides introduced a unique molecular identifier onto each TCR beta cDNA molecule. At least 2.5 million CDR3-containing paired-end reads were obtained from each sample. First-strand cDNA synthesis was performed from all RNA using the Mint cDNA synthesis kit, with priming by a TRBC-specific oligonucleotide. Following uracil-DNA glycosylase treatment, all cDNA underwent a first 18-cycle PCR with the universal primers M1SS and BC2_uni_R. Per the original workflow: For normalization, 1 million high-quality reads were randomly selected from each sample, with every read carrying a distinct molecular identifier. Reads sharing molecular identifiers were discarded rather than binned into consensus sequences. MiTCR, run with a Q25 quality threshold and the strictest error-elimination algorithm, handled CDR3 identification, clonotype clustering and error correction. A nonparametric unseen species model using Euler transformation provided a lower-bound estimate of total TCR beta diversity. TCRdb's own reprocessing of the public reads used fastp at Q25 and MiXCR and kept productive beta chains. When rows share a CDR3 protein, they turn into one entry using the most common DNA and genes. These V and J calls derive from TCRdb rather than the authors' analysis. For this sample the table gives a few hundred thousand distinct CDR3 sequences, of which less than 30% were detected only once. Clones ranked in the top ten supply roughly 30% of the sample.

Note on this clonotype: Which antigen it targets is not known. No base qualities exist here, and no much larger clone lies one base off it.

This receptor chain uses TRBV9 and TRBJ1-4, with a tentative D gene TRBD1 over 5 matching bases. This TCR was sampled from a woman in her seventies in good health. Sequencing was carried out using blood. The nucleotides read TGTGCCAGCAGCGTAGGGGGGACGGCCGAAAAACTGTTTTTT. This translates into CASSVGGTAEKLFF.